These 20 T cell receptor beta chains were all obtained from the same sample, sequenced in a study of blood T cell repertoires in COVID-19. Measured with immunoSEQ multiplex PCR; TCRdb has only the in-frame clones, and not every one. The data show roughly 120,000 clones, roughly 80% seen once. The sequenced material came from peripheral blood. These receptors came from an elderly man with COVID-19, enrolled during active disease.

This clone came up once. J is TRBJ2-7 and V is TRBV6-6; TRBD2 matches at 11 bases. The germline V gene encodes CDR1 MNHNY and CDR2 SVGAGI (reference sequence). The CDR3 is 15 amino acids. J lost 5 bases, V lost 6 bases, and 9 bases had no gene match. This CDR3 reads CASSPTSGSPHEQYF. In DNA, the CDR3 is TGTGCCAGCAGCCCTACTAGCGGGAGTCCTCACGAGCAGTACTTC.

The chain carries TRBV4-2 and TRBJ2-7; 9 nucleotides agree with TRBD2. V was clipped by 0 bases and J by 2 bases; unmatched bases: 11. CDR1 is LGHNA, CDR2 YNFKEQ, per germline. The CDR3 length is 18 residues. The CDR3: CASSQDPGLAGKAYEQYF. The CDR3 nucleotides read TGTGCCAGCAGCCAAGATCCGGGGCTAGCGGGAAAAGCCTACGAGCAGTACTTC.

This chain links TRBV5-1 with TRBJ1-4; the D is unclear. Germline CDR1 SGHRS, CDR2 YFSETQ. Trimming pared 2 bases from V and 14 bases from J, leaving 13 bases between. This CDR3 comprises 12 residues. CDR3 coding DNA: TGCGCCAGCAGCTTCGACGGGGAAACGCTGTTTTTT. This codes for CASSFDGETLFF.

The rearrangement joins TRBV6-4 to TRBJ1-4, with D perhaps TRBD1 (6 bases). V was pared by 4 bases and J by 1 base, with 16 bases between. The CDR3 has 17 amino acids. The germline V gene encodes CDR1 MRHNA and CDR2 SNTAGT. CDR3 sequence: CASSVRPYRVTNEKLFF. CDR3 in DNA: TGTGCCAGCAGTGTCCGACCCTACAGGGTAACTAATGAAAAACTGTTTTTT.

J is TRBJ2-1 and V is TRBV28; TRBD2 might be the D (6 bases). CDR3 size: 17 residues. In germline, CDR1 is MDHEN, CDR2 SYDVKM. V lost 1 base and J 0 bases, leaving 13 bases between the germline ends. CDR3 nucleotides: TGTGCCAGCAGTTTATCAACGGGAGCTGGCTCCTACAATGAGCAGTTCTTC. Protein product: CASSLSTGAGSYNEQFF.

The rearrangement uses TRBV15 and TRBJ1-1, with 7 nucleotides matching TRBD1. CDR3 length equals 15 residues. Germline lookup yields CDR1 LNHNV and CDR2 YYDKDF (reference sequence). Trimming cost V 4 bases and J 0 bases; bases outside gene matches: 5. The CDR3: CATSKYRGLNTEAFF. DNA of the CDR3: TGTGCCACCAGCAAATACAGGGGATTGAACACTGAAGCTTTCTTT. Supplemented by reference TRBV15 and TRBJ1-1, the full variable domain reads DAMVIQNPRYQVTQFGKPVTLSCSQTLNHNVMYWYQQKSSQAPKLLFHYYDKDFNNEADTPDNFQSRRPNTSFCFLDIRSPGLGDTAMYLCATSKYRGLNTEAFFGQGTRLTVV.

The CDR3 spells CATTSTGGRTEAFF. CDR3 DNA sequence: TGTGCCACCACCTCGACAGGGGGAAGGACTGAAGCTTTCTTT. The chain has TRBV15 and TRBJ1-1; TRBD1 matches 9 bases. CDR1 is LNHNV and CDR2 is YYDKDF in the germline V gene (reference sequence). This CDR3 is 14 amino acids long. Losses at the gene ends were 7 bases for V and 5 bases for J; bases not matched to a gene: 8.

A remark on this clone: Different DNA sequences within this sample yield the same CDR3. This chain uses TRBV4-2 with TRBJ1-2; no firm D call. V lost 0 bases to trimming and J lost 7 bases, with 12 bases between them. Germline loops: CDR1 LGHNA, CDR2 YNFKEQ. The CDR3 loop spans 14 amino acids. The CDR3 sequence: CASSQDPGVSGYTF. The DNA for the CDR3 is TGTGCCAGCAGCCAAGATCCGGGTGTAAGTGGCTACACCTTC.

The chain couples TRBV5-1 to TRBJ2-2; D is ambiguous. The CDR3 totals 14 residues. Germline CDR1 and CDR2: SGHRS and YFSETQ. The V end lost 1 base, the J end lost 6 bases, and 10 bases lay between the germline ends. The CDR3 loop is CASSLSTSSGELFF. CDR3 DNA: TGCGCCAGCAGCTTGAGCACCTCCTCCGGGGAGCTGTTTTTT.

This chain links TRBV7-2 with TRBJ2-5; weak D call: TRBD1 (6 bases). V gave up 7 bases and J gave up 1 base, with 7 bases separating them. From germline, CDR1 is SGHTA and CDR2 FQGNSA. This CDR3 region has 12 residues. CDR3 residues: CASMDSQETQYF. Here the CDR3 DNA reads TGTGCCAGCATGGACAGCCAAGAGACCCAGTACTTC. Combining the CDR3 with reference TRBV7-2 and TRBJ2-5 gives the whole variable domain GAGVSQSPSNKVTEKGKDVELRCDPISGHTALYWYRQSLGQGLEFLIYFQGNSAPDKSGLPSDRFSAERTGGSVSTLTIQRTQQEDSAVYLCASMDSQETQYFGPGTRLLVL.

This rearrangement joins TRBV6-1 to TRBJ1-5, with 8 bases lining up with TRBD1. Trimming removed 3 bases from V and 5 bases from J; junction bases left unmatched: 3. CDR1 and CDR2 (germline): MNHNS, SASEGT. This CDR3 has 14 amino acids. In DNA form, the CDR3 reads TGTGCCAGCAGTGAGACAGGGGCTTATCAGCCCCAGCATTTT. This translates into CASSETGAYQPQHF.

The rearrangement joins TRBV5-4 to TRBJ1-6; D is uncertain. V was trimmed by 5 bases and J by 4 bases, leaving 16 bases between them. This CDR3 region has 16 residues. CDR1 SGHNT and CDR2 YYREEE come from the germline V gene (reference sequence). As DNA, the CDR3 is TGTGCCAGCAGTCGGATCCGGGGAGGTTATAATTCACCCCTCCACTTT. This gives the protein CASSRIRGGYNSPLHF. Full variable domain (rest looked up from reference TRBV5-4 and TRBJ1-6): ETGVTQSPTHLIKTRGQQVTLRCSSQSGHNTVSWYQQALGQGPQFIFQYYREEENGRGNFPPRFSGLQFPNYSSELNVNALELDDSALYLCASSRIRGGYNSPLHFGNGTRLTVT.

V and J are TRBV5-6 and TRBJ2-7; a possible D gene is TRBD1 (6 bases). Trimming cost V 4 bases and J 5 bases, with 13 bases left between them. The CDR3 has 13 residues. CDR1 is SGHDT, CDR2 YYEEEE, per germline. The CDR3 nucleotides are TGTGCCAGCAGCCTAAACCACAGGGACGAGCAGTACTTC. This sequence encodes CASSLNHRDEQYF.

The rearrangement uses TRBV18 and TRBJ1-2; 7 bases are shared with TRBD1. Germline V CDR1 and CDR2: KGHSH, LQKENI. V was pared by 1 base and J by 6 bases, with 5 bases of the junction left unmatched. The CDR3 is 14 residues long. The CDR3 DNA is TGTGCCAGCTCACCACGGGGACAGTCTCATGGCTACACCTTC. It yields the protein CASSPRGQSHGYTF.

This clone turned up a few times. V gene TRBV6-5 combines with J gene TRBJ2-7; unclear D gene. Germline CDR1 and CDR2: MNHEY and SVGAGI. Deletions cut 9 bases from V and 0 bases from J, with 15 bases between. The CDR3 has 14 residues. For the CDR3, the DNA is TGTGCCAGTGTTGGCCGAGACAACTCCTACGAGCAGTACTTC. It is translated as CASVGRDNSYEQYF.

This chain uses TRBV5-1 with TRBJ2-7; the D gene is possibly TRBD1 (7 bases). Looked up from germline, CDR1 is SGHRS and CDR2 is YFSETQ. The CDR3 has 15 residues. V was clipped by 0 bases and J by 2 bases, with 12 bases between them. The CDR3 loop reads CASSLDRGGTYEQYF. The CDR3 coding sequence is TGCGCCAGCAGCTTGGACAGGGGCGGGACCTACGAGCAGTACTTC.

This clone came up a few times. The rearrangement links TRBV30 to TRBJ2-1, with D uncertain. Germline CDR1 reads GTSNPN; CDR2 reads SVGIG (reference sequence). V was cut by 0 bases and J by 5 bases, with 5 bases left in between. The CDR3 has 12 residues. The DNA for the CDR3 is TGTGCCTGGAGTGTAACTAACAATGAGCAGTTCTTC. Its translation: CAWSVTNNEQFF.

CDR3 coding DNA: TGTGCCAGCAGCTTCGGCAGGGGGCTTGAAGCTTTCTTT. This translates into CASSFGRGLEAFF. V is TRBV11-1 and J is TRBJ1-1; 8 bases agree with TRBD1. J lost 7 bases, V lost 3 bases, and 4 bases had no gene match. The CDR3 runs to 13 residues. Looked up from germline, CDR1 is SGHAT and CDR2 is FQDESV (reference sequence).

The chain uses TRBV29-1 and TRBJ2-3; D is perhaps TRBD2 (5 bases). V was cut by 8 bases and J by 7 bases, with 22 bases left in between. The CDR3 is 14 residues long. CDR1 and CDR2 (germline): SQVTM, ANQGSEA. The CDR3 spells CSSLGGSRGNTQYF. Written as DNA, the CDR3 is TGCAGCTCCCTCGGTGGGTCCCGGGGAAATACGCAGTATTTT.

The chain carries TRBV5-1 and TRBJ2-5; no clear D gene. The V and J ends lost 1 base and 1 base respectively, with 8 bases between them. Germline values: CDR1 SGHRS, CDR2 YFSETQ. The CDR3 has 14 residues. The CDR3: CASSLTKAQETQYF. CDR3 in DNA: TGCGCCAGCAGCTTGACTAAAGCCCAAGAGACCCAGTACTTC.